The TCR beta chain described here comes from a study of T cell repertoires in cytomegalovirus infection. Per germline, CDR1 SGDLS and CDR2 YYNGEE. The CDR3 has 14 amino acids. V was shortened by 0 bases and J by 2 bases, with 7 bases between the two germline ends. This clonotype was recorded only once. Its antigen remains unidentified. TCRdb used MiXCR to reprocess the reads, holding one entry per CDR3 protein. The sample carries approximately 350,000 distinct CDR3 sequences, 34% recorded once. The source was cultured PBMCs, collected from culture after CMV antigen stimulation. The clonotype was recovered from a human donor in good health (CMV status not recorded). Some clones in this sample may be carry-over from other donors' samples. V and J are TRBV9 and TRBJ2-3; D unresolved. The CDR3 is CASSVASFTDTQYF. In DNA form, the CDR3 reads TGTGCCAGCAGCGTAGCCAGCTTCACAGATACGCAGTATTTT.